These T cell receptor beta chains were read from a single sample in a study of T cells in Graves' hyperthyroidism and ophthalmopathy. Each CDR3 protein is one row after TCRdb ran MiXCR on the multiplex PCR reads. The sample holds over 700,000 distinct CDR3 sequences, roughly a sixth seen once. Material for sequencing was blood. Every receptor here comes from a woman between 50 and 59 years old with Graves' hyperthyroidism that later progressed to Graves' ophthalmopathy. The CDR3 runs from the conserved cysteine through the conserved F or W. D genes are given only for firm matches. Rows may omit the clone size; those that give it use once, few, many or a size class.

len	abundance	v_gene	d_gene	j_gene	CDR3aa	CDR3nt
15	-	TRBV3-1	-	TRBJ1-6	CASSFRDGEGSPLHF	TGTGCCAGCAGCTTCCGCGACGGGGAAGGCTCACCCCTCCACTTT
13	-	TRBV7-8	-	TRBJ2-1	CASSLDRVHEQFF	TGTGCCAGCAGCTTAGACAGGGTGCATGAGCAGTTCTTC
15	-	TRBV30	-	TRBJ1-2	CAWSEGRKSNYDYTF	TGTGCCTGGAGTGAAGGACGGAAGTCTAACTATGACTACACCTTC
14	few	TRBV4-1	-	TRBJ2-1	CASTDASSYNEQFF	TGCGCCAGTACGGACGCGAGCTCCTACAATGAGCAGTTCTTC
15	many	TRBV7-9	-	TRBJ2-5	CASSLVQDGQETQYF	TGTGCCAGCAGCTTAGTGCAGGACGGTCAAGAGACCCAGTACTTC
14	many	TRBV12-3/TRBV12-4	-	TRBJ2-3	CASSFRQGPDTQYF	TGTGCCAGCAGTTTCCGGCAGGGGCCAGATACGCAGTATTTT
15	few	TRBV5-1	TRBD2	TRBJ2-2	CASRAGGGRTGELFF	TGCGCCAGCAGAGCTGGCGGGGGGCGAACCGGGGAGCTGTTTTTT
13	-	TRBV18	-	TRBJ2-5	CASRSDFQETQYF	TGTGCCAGCCGTAGCGATTTCCAAGAGACCCAGTACTTC
14	many	TRBV5-1	TRBD1	TRBJ1-4	CASSLQGTNEKLFF	TGTGCCAGCTCTCTACAGGGGACGAATGAAAAACTGTTTTTT
14	-	TRBV30	TRBD1	TRBJ2-3	CAWLAGGSADTQYF	TGTGCCTGGTTGGCAGGGGGCTCGGCAGATACGCAGTATTTT
14	few	TRBV12-3/TRBV12-4	-	TRBJ1-2	CASSLAPSGFGYTF	TGTGCCAGCAGTTTAGCGCCATCAGGGTTTGGCTACACCTTC
13	few	TRBV6-1	-	TRBJ2-7	CASRLFGSYEQYF	TGTGCCAGCAGACTCTTTGGTTCCTACGAGCAGTACTTC
14	few	TRBV6-1	TRBD1	TRBJ1-4	CASSPDRGREKLFF	TGTGCCAGCAGCCCTGACAGGGGTCGAGAAAAACTGTTTTTT
14	few	TRBV20-1	TRBD2	TRBJ2-2	CSALAGVPTGELFF	TGCAGTGCTCTAGCGGGGGTTCCCACCGGGGAGCTGTTTTTT